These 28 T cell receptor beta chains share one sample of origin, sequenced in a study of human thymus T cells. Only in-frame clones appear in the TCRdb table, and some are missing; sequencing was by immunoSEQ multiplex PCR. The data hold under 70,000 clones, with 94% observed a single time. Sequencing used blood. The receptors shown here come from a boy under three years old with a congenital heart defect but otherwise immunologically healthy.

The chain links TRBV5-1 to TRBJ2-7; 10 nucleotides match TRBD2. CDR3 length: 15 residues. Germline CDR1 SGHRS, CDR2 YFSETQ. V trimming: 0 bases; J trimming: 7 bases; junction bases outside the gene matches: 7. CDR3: CASSLDLAGVGEQYF. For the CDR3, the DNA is TGCGCCAGCAGCTTGGATCTAGCGGGAGTAGGGGAGCAGTACTTC.

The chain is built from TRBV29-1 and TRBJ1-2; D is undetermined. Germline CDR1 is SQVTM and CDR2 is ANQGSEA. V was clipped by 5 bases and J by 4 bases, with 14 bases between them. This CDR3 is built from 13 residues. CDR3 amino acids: CSVIRPPIYGYTF. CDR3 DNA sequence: TGCAGCGTTATCCGGCCCCCTATCTATGGCTACACCTTC.

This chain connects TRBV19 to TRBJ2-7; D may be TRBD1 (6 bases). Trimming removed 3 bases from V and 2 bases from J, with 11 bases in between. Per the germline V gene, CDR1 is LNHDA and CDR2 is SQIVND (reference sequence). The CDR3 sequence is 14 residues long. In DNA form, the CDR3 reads TGTGCCAGTAGTATTGACGACAGGACCTACGAGCAGTACTTC. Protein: CASSIDDRTYEQYF.

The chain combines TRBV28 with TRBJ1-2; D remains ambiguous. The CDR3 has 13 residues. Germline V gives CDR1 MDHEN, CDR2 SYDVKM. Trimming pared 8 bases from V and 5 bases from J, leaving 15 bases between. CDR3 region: CASSMGPQYGYTF. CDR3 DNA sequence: TGTGCCAGCTCAATGGGTCCTCAATATGGCTACACCTTC.

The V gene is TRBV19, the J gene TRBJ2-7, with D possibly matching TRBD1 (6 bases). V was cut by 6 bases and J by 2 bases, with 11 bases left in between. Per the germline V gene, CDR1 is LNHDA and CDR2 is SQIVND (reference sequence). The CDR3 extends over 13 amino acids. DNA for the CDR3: TGTGCCAGTAGCCCTGGACAGCCCTACGAGCAGTACTTC. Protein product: CASSPGQPYEQYF.

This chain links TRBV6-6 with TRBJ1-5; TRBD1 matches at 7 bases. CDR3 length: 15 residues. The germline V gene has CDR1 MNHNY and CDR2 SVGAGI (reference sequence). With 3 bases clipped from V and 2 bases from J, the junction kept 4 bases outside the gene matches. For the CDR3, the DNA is TGTGCCAGCAGTTATCGCCAGGGGGGCAATCAGCCCCAGCATTTT. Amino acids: CASSYRQGGNQPQHF.

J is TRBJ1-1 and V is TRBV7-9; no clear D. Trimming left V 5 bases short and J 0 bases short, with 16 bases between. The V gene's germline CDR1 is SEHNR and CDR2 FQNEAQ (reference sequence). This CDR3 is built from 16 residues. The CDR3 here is CASSPLGGRMNTEAFF. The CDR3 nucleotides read TGTGCCAGCAGCCCATTGGGTGGGAGGATGAACACTGAAGCTTTCTTT.

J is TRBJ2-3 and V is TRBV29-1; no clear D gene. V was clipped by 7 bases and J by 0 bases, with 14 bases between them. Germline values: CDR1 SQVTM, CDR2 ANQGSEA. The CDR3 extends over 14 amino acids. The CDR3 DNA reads TGCAGCGCCCCCGATCCGGGTAGCACAGATACGCAGTATTTT. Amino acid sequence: CSAPDPGSTDTQYF.

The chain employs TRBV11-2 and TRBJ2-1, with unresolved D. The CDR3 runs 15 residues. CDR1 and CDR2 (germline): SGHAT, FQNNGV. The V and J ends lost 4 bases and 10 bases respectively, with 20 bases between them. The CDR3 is CASSSGRAWSGEQFF. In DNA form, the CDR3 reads TGTGCCAGCAGCTCCGGACGCGCTTGGAGTGGGGAGCAGTTCTTC.

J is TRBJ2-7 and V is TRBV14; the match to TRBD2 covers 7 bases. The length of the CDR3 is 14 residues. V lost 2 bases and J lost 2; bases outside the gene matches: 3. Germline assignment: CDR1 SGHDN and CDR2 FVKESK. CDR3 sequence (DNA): TGTGCCAGCAGCCAATCTAGCGGAACCTACGAGCAGTACTTC. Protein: CASSQSSGTYEQYF. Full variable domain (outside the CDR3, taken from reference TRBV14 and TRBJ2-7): EAGVTQFPSHSVIEKGQTVTLRCDPISGHDNLYWYRRVMGKEIKFLLHFVKESKQDESGMPNNRFLAERTGGTYSTLKVQPAELEDSGVYFCASSQSSGTYEQYFGPGTRLTVT.

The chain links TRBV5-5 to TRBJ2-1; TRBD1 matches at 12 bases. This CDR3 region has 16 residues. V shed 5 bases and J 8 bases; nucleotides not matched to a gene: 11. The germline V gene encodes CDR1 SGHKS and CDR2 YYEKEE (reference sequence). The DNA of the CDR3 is TGTGCCAGCAGGGATACGGGACAGGGGGCGAGTGATGAGCAGTTCTTC. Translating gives CASRDTGQGASDEQFF.

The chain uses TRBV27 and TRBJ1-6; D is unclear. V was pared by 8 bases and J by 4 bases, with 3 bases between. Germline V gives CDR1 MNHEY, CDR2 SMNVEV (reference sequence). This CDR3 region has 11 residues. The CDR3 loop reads CASGYNSPLHF. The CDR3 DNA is TGTGCCAGCGGGTATAATTCACCCCTCCACTTT.

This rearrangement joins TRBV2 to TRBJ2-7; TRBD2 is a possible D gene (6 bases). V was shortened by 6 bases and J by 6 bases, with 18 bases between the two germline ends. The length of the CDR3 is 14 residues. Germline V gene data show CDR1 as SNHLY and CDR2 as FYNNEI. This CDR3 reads CASSARDWVGEQYF. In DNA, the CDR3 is TGTGCCAGCAGCGCCCGGGACTGGGTTGGCGAGCAGTACTTC.

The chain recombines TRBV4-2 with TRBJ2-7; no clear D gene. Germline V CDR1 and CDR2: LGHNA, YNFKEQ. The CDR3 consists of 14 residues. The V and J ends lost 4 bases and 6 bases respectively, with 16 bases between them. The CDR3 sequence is CASSPYGSGFEQYF. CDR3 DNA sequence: TGTGCCAGCAGCCCATATGGTAGTGGGTTCGAGCAGTACTTC.

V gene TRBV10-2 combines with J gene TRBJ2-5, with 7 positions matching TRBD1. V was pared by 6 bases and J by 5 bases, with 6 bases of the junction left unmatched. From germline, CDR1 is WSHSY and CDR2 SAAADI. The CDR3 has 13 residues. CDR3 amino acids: CASRMTGLETQYF. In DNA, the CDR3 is TGCGCCAGCAGGATGACAGGGTTGGAGACCCAGTACTTC.

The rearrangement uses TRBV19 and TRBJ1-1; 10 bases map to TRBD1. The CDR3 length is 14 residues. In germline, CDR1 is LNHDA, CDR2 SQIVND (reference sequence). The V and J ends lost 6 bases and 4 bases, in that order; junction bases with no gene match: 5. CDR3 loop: CASSLDRGPTEAFF. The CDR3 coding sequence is TGTGCCAGTAGCCTAGACAGGGGGCCCACTGAAGCTTTCTTT.

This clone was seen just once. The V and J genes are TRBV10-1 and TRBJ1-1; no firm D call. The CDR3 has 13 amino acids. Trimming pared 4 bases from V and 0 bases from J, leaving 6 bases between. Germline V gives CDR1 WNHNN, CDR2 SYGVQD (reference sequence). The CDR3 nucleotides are TGCGCCAGCAGTGGCACGGTGAACACTGAAGCTTTCTTT. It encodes CASSGTVNTEAFF.

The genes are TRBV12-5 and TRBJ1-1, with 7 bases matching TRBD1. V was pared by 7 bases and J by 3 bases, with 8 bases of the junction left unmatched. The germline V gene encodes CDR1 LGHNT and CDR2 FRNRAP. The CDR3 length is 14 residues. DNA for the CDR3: TGTGCTAGTGATCCAACAGGGGCCCACACTGAAGCTTTCTTT. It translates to CASDPTGAHTEAFF. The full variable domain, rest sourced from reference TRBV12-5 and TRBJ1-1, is DARVTQTPRHKVTEMGQEVTMRCQPILGHNTVFWYRQTMMQGLELLAYFRNRAPLDDSGMPKDRFSAEMPDATLATLKIQPSEPRDSAVYFCASDPTGAHTEAFFGQGTRLTVV.

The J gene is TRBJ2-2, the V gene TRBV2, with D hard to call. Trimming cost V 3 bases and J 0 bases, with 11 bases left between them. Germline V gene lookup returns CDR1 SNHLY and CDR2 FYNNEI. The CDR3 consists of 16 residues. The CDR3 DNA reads TGTGCCAGCAGTGATATGCTGGGCCCGAACACCGGGGAGCTGTTTTTT. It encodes CASSDMLGPNTGELFF. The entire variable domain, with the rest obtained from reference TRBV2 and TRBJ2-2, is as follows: EPEVTQTPSHQVTQMGQEVILRCVPISNHLYFYWYRQILGQKVEFLVSFYNNEISEKSEIFDDQFSVERPDGSNFTLKIRSTKLEDSAMYFCASSDMLGPNTGELFFGEGSRLTVL.

CDR3 bases: TGTGCCAGCAGCCGTCGACAGGGGGTACGCTACGAGCAGTACTTC. This encodes CASSRRQGVRYEQYF. This chain links TRBV6-5 with TRBJ2-7, with 9 bases that match TRBD1. The V gene end was trimmed by 6 bases and the J gene end by 3 bases; junction bases not matched to a gene: 9. CDR1 and CDR2 from the germline V gene are MNHEY and SVGAGI. The CDR3 contains 15 residues.

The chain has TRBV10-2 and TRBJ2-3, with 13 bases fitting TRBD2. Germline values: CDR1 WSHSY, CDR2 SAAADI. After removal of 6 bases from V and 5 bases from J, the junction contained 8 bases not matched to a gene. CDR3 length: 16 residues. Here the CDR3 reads CASRLAGGPGEDTQYF. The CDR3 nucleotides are TGCGCCAGCAGACTAGCGGGGGGGCCCGGGGAAGATACGCAGTATTTT.

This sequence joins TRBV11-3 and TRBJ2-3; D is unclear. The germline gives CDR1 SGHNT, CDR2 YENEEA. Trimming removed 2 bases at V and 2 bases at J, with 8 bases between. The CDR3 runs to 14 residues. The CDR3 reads CASSLNSLTDTQYF. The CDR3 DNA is TGTGCCAGCAGCTTAAACTCTCTCACAGATACGCAGTATTTT.

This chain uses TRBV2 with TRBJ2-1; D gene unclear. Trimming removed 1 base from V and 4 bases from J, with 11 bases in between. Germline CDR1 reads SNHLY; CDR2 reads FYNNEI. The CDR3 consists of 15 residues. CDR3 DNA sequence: TGTGCCAGCAGTGAAGAGCCCTACAGTTACAATGAGCAGTTCTTC. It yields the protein CASSEEPYSYNEQFF.

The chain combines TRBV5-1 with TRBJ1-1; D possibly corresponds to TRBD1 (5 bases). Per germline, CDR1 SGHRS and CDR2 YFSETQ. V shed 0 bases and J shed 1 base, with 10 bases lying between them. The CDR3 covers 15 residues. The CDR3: CASSLVGRENTEAFF. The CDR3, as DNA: TGCGCCAGCAGCTTGGTAGGCAGGGAGAACACTGAAGCTTTCTTT.

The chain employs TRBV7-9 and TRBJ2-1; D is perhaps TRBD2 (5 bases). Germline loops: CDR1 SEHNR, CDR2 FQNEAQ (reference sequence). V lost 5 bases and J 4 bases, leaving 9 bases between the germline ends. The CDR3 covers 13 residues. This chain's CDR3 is CASSRDYYNEQFF. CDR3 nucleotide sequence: TGTGCCAGCAGCCGAGACTATTACAATGAGCAGTTCTTC. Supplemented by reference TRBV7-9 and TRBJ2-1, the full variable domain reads DTGVSQNPRHKITKRGQNVTFRCDPISEHNRLYWYRQTLGQGPEFLTYFQNEAQLEKSRLLSDRFSAERPKGSFSTLEIQRTEQGDSAMYLCASSRDYYNEQFFGPGTRLTVL.

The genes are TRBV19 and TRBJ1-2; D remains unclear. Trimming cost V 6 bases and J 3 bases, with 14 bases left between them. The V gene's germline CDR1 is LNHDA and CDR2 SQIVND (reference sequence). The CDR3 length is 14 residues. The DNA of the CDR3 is TGTGCCAGTAGCATACCGCCAGGATACTATGGCTACACCTTC. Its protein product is CASSIPPGYYGYTF. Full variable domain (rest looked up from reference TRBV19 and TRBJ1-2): DGGITQSPKYLFRKEGQNVTLSCEQNLNHDAMYWYRQDPGQGLRLIYYSQIVNDFQKGDIAEGYSVSREKKESFPLTVTSAQKNPTAFYLCASSIPPGYYGYTFGSGTRLTVV.

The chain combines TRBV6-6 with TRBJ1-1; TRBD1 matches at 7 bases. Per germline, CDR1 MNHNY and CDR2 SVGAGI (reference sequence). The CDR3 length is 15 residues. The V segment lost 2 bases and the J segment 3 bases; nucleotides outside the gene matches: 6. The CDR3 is CASSYGQGGYTEAFF. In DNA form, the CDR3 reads TGTGCCAGCAGTTACGGGCAGGGGGGATACACTGAAGCTTTCTTT.

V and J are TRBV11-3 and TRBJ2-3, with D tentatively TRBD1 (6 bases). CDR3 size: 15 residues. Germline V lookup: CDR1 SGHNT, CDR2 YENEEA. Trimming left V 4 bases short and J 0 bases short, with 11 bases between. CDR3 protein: CASSSTGTSTDTQYF. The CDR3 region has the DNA TGTGCCAGCAGCTCGACAGGAACTAGCACAGATACGCAGTATTTT. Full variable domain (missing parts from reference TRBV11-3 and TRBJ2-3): EAGVVQSPRYKIIEKKQPVAFWCNPISGHNTLYWYLQNLGQGPELLIRYENEEAVDDSQLPKDRFSAERLKGVDSTLKIQPAELGDSAVYLCASSSTGTSTDTQYFGPGTRLTVL.